The entry below gives a single T cell receptor beta chain sequence along with its context. As yet, its antigen is unknown. This table comes from immunoSEQ multiplex PCR, and its TCRdb copy is limited to in-frame clones, with some not included. The sample lists 2.3 million or so clones, roughly 93% occurring once. These data come from a study of shared clonotypes between healthy human individuals. Regarding the study as a whole: A small donor pool kept down the genetic and exposure-history diversity that was represented. An expected dependence of interdonor clonotype sharing on sequencing depth was noted. Large sequencing depth failed to make sorted-subset sequencing complete, rarefaction showed. Naive subsets tended to show greater estimated richness than memory subsets.

The origin of this receptor is a man aged 18 to 29 in good health. Some clones in this sample may be carry-over from other donors' samples. Sequenced material: naive CD4+ T cells from PBMCs. As to subset: CD45RA+ positively selected.

CDR3 bases: TGTGCCAGCAGTGGGGGGCTGGGAGACGGCTACACCTTC. This translates into CASSGGLGDGYTF. The chain links TRBV6-1 to TRBJ1-2, with D possibly being TRBD1 (6 bases). The CDR3 consists of 13 residues. The V gene lost 4 bases and the J gene lost 8 bases, with 14 bases spanning the gap. The germline gives CDR1 MNHNS, CDR2 SASEGT.